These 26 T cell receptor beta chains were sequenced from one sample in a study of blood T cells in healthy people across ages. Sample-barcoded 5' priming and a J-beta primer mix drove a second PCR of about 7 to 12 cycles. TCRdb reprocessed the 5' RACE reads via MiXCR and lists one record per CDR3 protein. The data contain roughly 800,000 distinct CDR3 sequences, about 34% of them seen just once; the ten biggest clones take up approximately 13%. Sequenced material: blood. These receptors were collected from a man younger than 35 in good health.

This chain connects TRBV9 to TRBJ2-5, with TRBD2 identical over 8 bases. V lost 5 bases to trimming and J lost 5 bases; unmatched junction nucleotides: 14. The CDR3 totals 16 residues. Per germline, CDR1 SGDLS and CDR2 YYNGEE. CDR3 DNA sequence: TGTGCCAGCAGTCGGACAGCGGGGGCGACTCGGGAGACCCAGTACTTC. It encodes CASSRTAGATRETQYF. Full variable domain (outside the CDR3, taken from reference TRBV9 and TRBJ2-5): DSGVTQTPKHLITATGQRVTLRCSPRSGDLSVYWYQQSLDQGLQFLIQYYNGEERAKGNILERFSAQQFPDLHSELNLSSLELGDSALYFCASSRTAGATRETQYFGPGTRLLVL.

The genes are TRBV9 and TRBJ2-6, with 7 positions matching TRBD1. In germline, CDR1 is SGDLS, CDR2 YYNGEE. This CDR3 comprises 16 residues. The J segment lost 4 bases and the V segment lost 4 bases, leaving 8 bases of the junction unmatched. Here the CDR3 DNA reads TGTGCCAGCAGCACCGACAGGGCATTCGGGGCCAACGTCCTGACTTTC. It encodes CASSTDRAFGANVLTF. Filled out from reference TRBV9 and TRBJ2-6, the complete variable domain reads DSGVTQTPKHLITATGQRVTLRCSPRSGDLSVYWYQQSLDQGLQFLIQYYNGEERAKGNILERFSAQQFPDLHSELNLSSLELGDSALYFCASSTDRAFGANVLTFGAGSRLTVL.

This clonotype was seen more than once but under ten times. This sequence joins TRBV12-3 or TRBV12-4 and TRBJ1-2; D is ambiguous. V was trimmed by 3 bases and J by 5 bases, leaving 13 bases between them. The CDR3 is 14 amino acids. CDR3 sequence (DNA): TGTGCCAGCAGTTTCGTGGCAGGCCAGTATGGCTACACCTTC. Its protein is CASSFVAGQYGYTF.

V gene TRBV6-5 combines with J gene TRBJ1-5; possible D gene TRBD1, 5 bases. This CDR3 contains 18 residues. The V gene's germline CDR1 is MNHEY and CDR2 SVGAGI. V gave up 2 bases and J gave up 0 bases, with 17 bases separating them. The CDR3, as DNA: TGTGCCAGCAGTTACCACGACAGTGGGCAGTATAGCAATCAGCCCCAGCATTTT. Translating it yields CASSYHDSGQYSNQPQHF.

The CDR3 here is CASSFNRGRTYNEQYF. CDR3 DNA sequence: TGCGCCAGCAGCTTCAACAGGGGGCGCACCTACAATGAGCAGTACTTC. J is TRBJ2-1 and V is TRBV5-1; 9 nucleotides match TRBD1. The closer fit of TRBJ2-7 to the DNA end suggests the J call may be wrong. The germline CDR1 and CDR2 sequences are SGHRS and YFSETQ. CDR3 length: 16 amino acids.

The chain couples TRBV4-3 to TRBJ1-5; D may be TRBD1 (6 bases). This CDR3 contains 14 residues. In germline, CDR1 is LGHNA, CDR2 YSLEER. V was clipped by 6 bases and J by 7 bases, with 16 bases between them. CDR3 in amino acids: CASSMEGVGQPQHF. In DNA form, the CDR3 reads TGCGCCAGCAGTATGGAGGGGGTAGGGCAGCCCCAGCATTTT.

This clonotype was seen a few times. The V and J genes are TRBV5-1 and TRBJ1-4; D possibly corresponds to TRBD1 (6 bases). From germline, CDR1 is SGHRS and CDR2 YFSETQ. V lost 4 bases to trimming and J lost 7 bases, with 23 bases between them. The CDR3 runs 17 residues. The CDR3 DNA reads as TGCGCCAGCAGCCCGTCCCCTATGGGGGGCCGGACTGAAAAACTGTTTTTT. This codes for CASSPSPMGGRTEKLFF.

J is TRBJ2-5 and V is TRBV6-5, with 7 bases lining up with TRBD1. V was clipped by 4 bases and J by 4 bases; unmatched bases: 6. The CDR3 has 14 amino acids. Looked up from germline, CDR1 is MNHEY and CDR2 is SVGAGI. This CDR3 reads CASSFGQEGETQYF. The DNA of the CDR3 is TGTGCCAGCAGTTTCGGACAGGAAGGAGAGACCCAGTACTTC.

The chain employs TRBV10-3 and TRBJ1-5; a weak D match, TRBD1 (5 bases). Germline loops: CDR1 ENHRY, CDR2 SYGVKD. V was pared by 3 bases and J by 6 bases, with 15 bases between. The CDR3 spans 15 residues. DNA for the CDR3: TGTGCCATCAGTGAACGGTCCCCGGGGGGTCAGCCCCAGCATTTT. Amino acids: CAISERSPGGQPQHF.

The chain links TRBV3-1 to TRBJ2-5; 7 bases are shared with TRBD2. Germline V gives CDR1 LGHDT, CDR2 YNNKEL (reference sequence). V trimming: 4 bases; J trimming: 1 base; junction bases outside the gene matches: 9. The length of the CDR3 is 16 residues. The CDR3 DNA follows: TGTGCCAGCAGCCGTGGACTAGGGAGGGGCCAAGAGACCCAGTACTTC. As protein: CASSRGLGRGQETQYF.

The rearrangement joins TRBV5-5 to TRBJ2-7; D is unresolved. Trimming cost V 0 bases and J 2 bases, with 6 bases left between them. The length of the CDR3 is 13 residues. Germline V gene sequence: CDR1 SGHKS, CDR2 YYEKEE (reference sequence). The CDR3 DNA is TGTGCCAGCAGCTTGGACCTCCCCTACGAGCAGTACTTC. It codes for CASSLDLPYEQYF.

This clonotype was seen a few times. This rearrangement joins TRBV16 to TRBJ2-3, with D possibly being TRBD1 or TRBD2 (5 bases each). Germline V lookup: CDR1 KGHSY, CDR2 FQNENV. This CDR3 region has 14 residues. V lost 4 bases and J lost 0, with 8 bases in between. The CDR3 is CASSRDASTDTQYF. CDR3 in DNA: TGTGCCAGCAGCCGGGACGCCAGCACAGATACGCAGTATTTT. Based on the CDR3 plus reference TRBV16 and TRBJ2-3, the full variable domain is GEEVAQTPKHLVRGEGQKAKLYCAPIKGHSYVFWYQQVLKNEFKFLISFQNENVFDETGMPKERFSAKCLPNSPCSLEIQATKLEDSAVYFCASSRDASTDTQYFGPGTRLTVL.

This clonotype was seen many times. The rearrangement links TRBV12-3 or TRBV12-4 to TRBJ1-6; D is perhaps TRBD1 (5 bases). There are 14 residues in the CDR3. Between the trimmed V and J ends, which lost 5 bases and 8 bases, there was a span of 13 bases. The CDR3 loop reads CASSHRDGDSPLHF. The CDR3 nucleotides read TGTGCCAGCAGTCACCGGGACGGAGATTCACCCCTCCACTTT.

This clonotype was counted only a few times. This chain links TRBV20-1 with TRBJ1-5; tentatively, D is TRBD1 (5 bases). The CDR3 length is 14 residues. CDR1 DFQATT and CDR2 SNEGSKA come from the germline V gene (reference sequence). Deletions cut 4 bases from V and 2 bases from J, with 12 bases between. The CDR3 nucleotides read TGCAGTGCTAATCAGGGAGGGGGCAATCAGCCCCAGCATTTT. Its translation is CSANQGGGNQPQHF.

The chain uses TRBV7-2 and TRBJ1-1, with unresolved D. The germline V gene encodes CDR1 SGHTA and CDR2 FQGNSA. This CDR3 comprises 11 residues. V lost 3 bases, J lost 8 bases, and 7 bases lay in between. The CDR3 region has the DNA TGTGCCAGCAGCTTCGCAATCGAAGCTTTCTTT. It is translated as CASSFAIEAFF.

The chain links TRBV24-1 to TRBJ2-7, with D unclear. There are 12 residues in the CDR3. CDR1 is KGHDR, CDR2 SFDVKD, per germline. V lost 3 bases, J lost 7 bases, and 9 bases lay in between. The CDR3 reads CATSDAFNEQYF. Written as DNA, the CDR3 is TGTGCCACCAGTGATGCCTTTAATGAGCAGTACTTC.

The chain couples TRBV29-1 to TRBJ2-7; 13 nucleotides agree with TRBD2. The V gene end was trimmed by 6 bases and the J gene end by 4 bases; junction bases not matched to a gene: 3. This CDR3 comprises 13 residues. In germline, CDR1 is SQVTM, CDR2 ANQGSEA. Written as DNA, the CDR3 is TGCAGCGTCGCGGGACTAGCGGGATACGAGCAGTACTTC. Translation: CSVAGLAGYEQYF.

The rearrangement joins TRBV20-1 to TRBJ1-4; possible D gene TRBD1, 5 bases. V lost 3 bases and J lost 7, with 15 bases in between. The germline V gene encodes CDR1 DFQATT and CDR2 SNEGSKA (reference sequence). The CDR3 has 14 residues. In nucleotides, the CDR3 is TGCAGTGCTAGGGAGCGGGGCTTTCTTGAAAAACTGTTTTTT. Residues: CSARERGFLEKLFF.

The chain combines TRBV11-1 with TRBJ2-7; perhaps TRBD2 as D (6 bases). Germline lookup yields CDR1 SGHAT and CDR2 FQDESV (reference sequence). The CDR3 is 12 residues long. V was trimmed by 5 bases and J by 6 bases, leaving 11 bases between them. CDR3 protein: CASSPMGGEQYF. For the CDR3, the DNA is TGTGCCAGCAGCCCAATGGGGGGCGAGCAGTACTTC.

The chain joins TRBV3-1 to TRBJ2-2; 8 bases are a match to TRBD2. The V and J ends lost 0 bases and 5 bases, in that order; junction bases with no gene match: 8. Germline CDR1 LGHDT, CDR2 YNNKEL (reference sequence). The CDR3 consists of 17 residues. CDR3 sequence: CASSQDIERGHTGELFF. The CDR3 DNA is TGTGCCAGCAGCCAAGATATCGAGCGGGGGCATACCGGGGAGCTGTTTTTT. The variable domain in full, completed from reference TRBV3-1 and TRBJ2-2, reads DTAVSQTPKYLVTQMGNDKSIKCEQNLGHDTMYWYKQDSKKFLKIMFSYNNKELIINETVPNRFSPKSPDKAHLNLHINSLELGDSAVYFCASSQDIERGHTGELFFGEGSRLTVL.

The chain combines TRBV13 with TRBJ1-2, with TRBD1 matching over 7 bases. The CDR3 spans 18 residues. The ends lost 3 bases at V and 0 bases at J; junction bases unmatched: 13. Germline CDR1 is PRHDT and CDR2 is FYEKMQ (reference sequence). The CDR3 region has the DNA TGTGCCAGCAGCTTCTCCCCATATCCGGGACAGACTAACTATGGCTACACCTTC. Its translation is CASSFSPYPGQTNYGYTF.

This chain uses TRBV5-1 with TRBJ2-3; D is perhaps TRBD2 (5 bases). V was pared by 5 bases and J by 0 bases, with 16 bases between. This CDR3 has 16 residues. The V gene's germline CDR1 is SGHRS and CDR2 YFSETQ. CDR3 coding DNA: TGCGCCAGCAGTTTAAGGAGCGGTAAGAGCACAGATACGCAGTATTTT. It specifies CASSLRSGKSTDTQYF.

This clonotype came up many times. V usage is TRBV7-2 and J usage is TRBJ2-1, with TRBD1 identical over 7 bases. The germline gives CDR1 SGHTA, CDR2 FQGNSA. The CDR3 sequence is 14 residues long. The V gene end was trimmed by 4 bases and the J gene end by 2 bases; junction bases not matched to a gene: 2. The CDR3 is CASSWGQTYNEQFF. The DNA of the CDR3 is TGTGCCAGCAGCTGGGGACAGACCTACAATGAGCAGTTCTTC.

This CDR3 reads CATSDPMEGYTF. The CDR3 nucleotides read TGTGCCACCAGTGATCCCATGGAGGGCTACACCTTC. The gene calls are TRBV24-1 and TRBJ1-2; D not resolved. CDR3 length: 12 amino acids. Germline V lookup: CDR1 KGHDR, CDR2 SFDVKD. V was pared by 3 bases and J by 8 bases, with 9 bases between.

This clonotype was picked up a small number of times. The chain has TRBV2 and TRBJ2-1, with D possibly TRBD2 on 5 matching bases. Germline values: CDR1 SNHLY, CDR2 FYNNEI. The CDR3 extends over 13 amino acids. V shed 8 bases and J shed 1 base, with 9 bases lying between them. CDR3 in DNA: TGTGCCAGCGGGCTAGCTTCCTACAATGAGCAGTTCTTC. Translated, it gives CASGLASYNEQFF.

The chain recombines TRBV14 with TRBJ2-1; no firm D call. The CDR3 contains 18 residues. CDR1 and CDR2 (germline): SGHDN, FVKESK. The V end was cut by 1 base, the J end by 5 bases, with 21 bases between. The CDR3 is CASSQARVAPPGDNEQFF. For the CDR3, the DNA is TGTGCCAGCAGCCAAGCACGAGTTGCGCCCCCGGGCGACAATGAGCAGTTCTTC. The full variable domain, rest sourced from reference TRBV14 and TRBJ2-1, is EAGVTQFPSHSVIEKGQTVTLRCDPISGHDNLYWYRRVMGKEIKFLLHFVKESKQDESGMPNNRFLAERTGGTYSTLKVQPAELEDSGVYFCASSQARVAPPGDNEQFFGPGTRLTVL.